This T cell receptor beta chain was captured by sequencing in a study of cytomegalovirus exposure and HLA in healthy donors. Primers: 60 Vbeta forward and 13 Jbeta reverse. The protocol was immunoSEQ multiplex PCR, while the TCRdb copy is restricted to in-frame clones and leaves out a portion. The sample includes about 85,000 clones, more than 75% of them seen just once. This cohort consisted of healthy bone marrow donors. In its sample, this clone was seen a few times. The CDR3 length is 20 residues. CDR1 SGHNT and CDR2 YENEEA come from the germline V gene. With V trimmed by 5 bases and J by 2 bases, 12 bases remained unmatched.

The sequence was collected from a woman aged 50 to 60 in good health and CMV-seropositive. The sequenced sample consisted of PBMCs. The V and J genes are TRBV11-3 and TRBJ2-6; 13 bases match TRBD2. The chain's CDR3 is CASSRLGLAGARPGANVLTF. CDR3 DNA sequence: TGTGCCAGCAGCCGCCTAGGACTAGCGGGAGCTCGCCCTGGGGCCAACGTCCTGACTTTC.